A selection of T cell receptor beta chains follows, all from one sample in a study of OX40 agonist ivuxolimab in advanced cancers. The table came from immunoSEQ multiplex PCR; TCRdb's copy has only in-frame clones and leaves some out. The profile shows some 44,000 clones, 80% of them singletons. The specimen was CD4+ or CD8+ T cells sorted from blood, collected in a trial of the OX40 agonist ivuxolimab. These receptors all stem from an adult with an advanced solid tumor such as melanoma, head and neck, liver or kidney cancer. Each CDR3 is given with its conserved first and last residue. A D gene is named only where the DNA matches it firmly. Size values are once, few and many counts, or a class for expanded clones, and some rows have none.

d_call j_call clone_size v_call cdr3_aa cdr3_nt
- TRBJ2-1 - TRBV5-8 CASSLGRISYNEQFF TGTGCCAGCAGCTTGGGGCGGATCTCCTACAATGAGCAGTTCTTC
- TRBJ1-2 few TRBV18 CASSGQDNYGYTF TGTGCCAGCTCGGGACAAGATAACTATGGCTACACCTTC
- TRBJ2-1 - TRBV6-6 CASGTYYNEQFF TGTGCCAGCGGGACATACTACAATGAGCAGTTCTTC
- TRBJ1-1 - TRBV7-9 CASSSVAEAFF TGTGCCAGCAGCTCAGTAGCTGAAGCTTTCTTT
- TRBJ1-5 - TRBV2 CASSINTNQPQHF TGTGCCAGCAGTATTAATACGAACCAGCCCCAGCATTTT
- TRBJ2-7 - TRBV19 CASSPGQISYEQYF TGTGCCAGTAGTCCGGGACAAATCTCCTACGAGCAGTACTTC
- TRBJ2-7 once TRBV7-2 CASSFVLARLLSYEQYF TGTGCCAGCAGCTTCGTCCTAGCTCGACTCCTATCCTACGAGCAGTACTTC
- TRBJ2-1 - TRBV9 CASSVVGAEGNEQFF TGTGCCAGCAGCGTAGTCGGGGCAGAGGGAAATGAGCAGTTCTTC
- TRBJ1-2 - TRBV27 CASSTYNRAGGYGYTF TGTGCCAGCAGTACTTATAATCGGGCCGGGGGGTATGGCTACACCTTC
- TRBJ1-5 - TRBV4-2 CASSLLRGDSNQPQHF TGTGCCAGCAGCCTCCTCAGAGGGGATTCAAATCAGCCCCAGCATTTT
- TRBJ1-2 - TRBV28 CAVGGEDYGYTF TGTGCCGTTGGGGGGGAGGACTATGGCTACACCTTC
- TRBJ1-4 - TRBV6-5 CASRNYRATNEKLFF TGTGCCAGCAGAAATTACAGGGCTACTAATGAAAAACTGTTTTTT
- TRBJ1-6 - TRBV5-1 CASSLERGEALHF TGCGCCAGCAGCTTGGAGCGGGGGGAGGCCCTCCACTTT
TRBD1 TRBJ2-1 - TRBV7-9 CAAQGTGTYNEQFF TGTGCCGCGCAAGGGACAGGGACCTACAATGAGCAGTTCTTC
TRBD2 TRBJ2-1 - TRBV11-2 CASSFRLAGSYNEQFF TGTGCCAGCAGCTTTAGACTAGCGGGTTCCTACAATGAGCAGTTCTTC
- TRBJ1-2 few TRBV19 CASSPLRDTYGYTF TGTGCCAGTAGCCCTCTCCGGGACACCTATGGCTACACCTTC
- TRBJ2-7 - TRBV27 CASSQVLHATYEQYF TGTGCCAGCAGTCAAGTCCTGCACGCAACCTACGAGCAGTACTTC
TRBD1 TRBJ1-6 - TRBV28 CASRGTGISYNSPLHF TGTGCCAGCAGAGGGACAGGGATCTCCTATAATTCACCCCTCCACTTT
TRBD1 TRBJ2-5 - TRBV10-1 CASSEWTGGVETQYF TGCGCCAGCAGTGAATGGACAGGGGGCGTCGAGACCCAGTACTTC
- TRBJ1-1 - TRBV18 CASSPPGDTEAFF TGTGCCAGCTCACCACCGGGGGACACTGAAGCTTTCTTT
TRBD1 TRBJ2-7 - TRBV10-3 CAIGTGFDEQYF TGTGCCATCGGGACAGGGTTCGACGAGCAGTACTTC
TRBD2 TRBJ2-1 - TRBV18 CASSPYPGLAGNNEQFF TGTGCCAGCTCACCCTACCCGGGACTAGCGGGAAACAATGAGCAGTTCTTC
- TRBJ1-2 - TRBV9 CASSVDRNYGYTF TGTGCCAGCAGCGTAGACAGAAACTATGGCTACACCTTC
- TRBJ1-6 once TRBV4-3 CASRLQGNDNSPLHF TGCGCCAGCAGGCTACAGGGAAATGATAATTCACCCCTCCACTTT
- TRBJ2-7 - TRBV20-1 CSARVGEQYF TGCAGTGCTAGAGTTGGCGAGCAGTACTTC
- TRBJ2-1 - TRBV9 CASSQSLAAAHNEQFF TGTGCCAGCAGTCAATCCCTGGCGGCAGCCCACAATGAGCAGTTCTTC
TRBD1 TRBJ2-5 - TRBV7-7 CASSGTGGKETQYF TGTGCCAGCAGCGGGACAGGGGGAAAAGAGACCCAGTACTTC
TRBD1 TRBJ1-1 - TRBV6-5 CASSYSYHKDRIEAFF TGTGCCAGCAGTTACAGTTATCACAAGGACAGGATTGAAGCTTTCTTT
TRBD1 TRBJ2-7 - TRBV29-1 CSVDSGGYEQYF TGCAGCGTTGATTCAGGGGGCTACGAGCAGTACTTC
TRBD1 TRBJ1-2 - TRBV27 CASSYRTGQGYTF TGTGCCAGCAGTTACCGGACAGGGCAAGGCTACACCTTC
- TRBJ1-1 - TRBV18 CASSPQRGNTEAFF TGTGCCAGCTCACCACAGAGAGGGAACACTGAAGCTTTCTTT
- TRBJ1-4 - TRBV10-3 CAIRASSTNEKLFF TGTGCCATCAGGGCATCCTCAACTAATGAAAAACTGTTTTTT
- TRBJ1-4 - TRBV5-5 CASSVTAREKLFF TGTGCCAGCAGCGTGACAGCACGGGAAAAACTGTTTTTT
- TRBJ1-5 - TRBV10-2 CASQIGGGGQPQHF TGCGCCAGCCAGATTGGGGGAGGGGGTCAGCCCCAGCATTTT
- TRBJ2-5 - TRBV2 CASSSRDKGTETQYF TGTGCCAGCAGTTCGAGGGACAAAGGGACAGAGACCCAGTACTTC
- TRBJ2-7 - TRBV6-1 CASSVRDSSIEQYF TGTGCCAGCAGTGTCCGGGACTCGTCTATCGAGCAGTACTTC
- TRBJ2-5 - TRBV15 CATSRDRVGTQYF TGTGCCACCAGCAGAGATCGGGTGGGGACCCAGTACTTC
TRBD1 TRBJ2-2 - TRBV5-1 CASSFLQGAVGELFF TGCGCCAGCAGCTTCCTGCAGGGGGCGGTCGGGGAGCTGTTTTTT
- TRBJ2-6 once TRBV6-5 CASRGVTPGANVLTF TGTGCCAGCAGAGGGGTTACCCCTGGGGCCAACGTCCTGACTTTC
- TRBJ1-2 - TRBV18 CASSLEDYGYTF TGTGCCAGCTCACTAGAGGACTATGGCTACACCTTC
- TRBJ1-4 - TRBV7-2 CASSFVLAGEKLFF TGTGCCAGCAGCTTTGTACTCGCGGGGGAAAAACTGTTTTTT
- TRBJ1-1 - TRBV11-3 CASSTGRDTEAFF TGTGCCAGCAGCACAGGGAGGGACACTGAAGCTTTCTTT
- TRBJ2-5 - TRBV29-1 CSTRSEGGGQETQYF TGCAGCACCAGGTCAGAGGGAGGGGGCCAAGAGACCCAGTACTTC
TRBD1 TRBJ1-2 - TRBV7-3 CASSLGDRPNYGYTF TGTGCCAGCAGCCTCGGGGACAGACCTAACTATGGCTACACCTTC
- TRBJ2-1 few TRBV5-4 CASTTSDSRYNEQFF TGTGCCAGCACCACTTCAGACAGTCGATACAATGAGCAGTTCTTC
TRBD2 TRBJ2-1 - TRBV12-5 CASGLTTSGGPQRAEQFF TGTGCTAGTGGACTCACCACTAGCGGGGGGCCTCAGAGGGCAGAGCAGTTCTTC
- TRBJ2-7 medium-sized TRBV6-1 CASSEAGSDPYEQYF TGTGCCAGCAGTGAAGCTGGATCAGATCCGTACGAGCAGTACTTC
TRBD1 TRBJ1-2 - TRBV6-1 CASSERQGTKTGYTF TGTGCCAGCAGTGAACGACAGGGCACGAAGACTGGCTACACCTTC
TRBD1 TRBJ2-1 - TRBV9 CASSLRDSNEQFF TGTGCCAGCAGCCTCCGGGACAGCAATGAGCAGTTCTTC
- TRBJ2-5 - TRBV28 CASRKAGQSRVTQYF TGTGCCAGCAGAAAGGCAGGACAGTCGAGGGTGACCCAGTACTTC
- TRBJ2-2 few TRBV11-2 CASSQGRNTGELFF TGTGCCAGCAGCCAGGGGCGGAACACCGGGGAGCTGTTTTTT
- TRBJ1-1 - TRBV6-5 CASSYNREAFF TGTGCCAGCAGTTACAATCGAGAAGCTTTCTTT
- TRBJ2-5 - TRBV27 CASTDAPPKETQYF TGTGCCAGTACGGATGCGCCGCCCAAAGAGACCCAGTACTTC
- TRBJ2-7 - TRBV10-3 CAHQASESSYEQYF TGTGCCCACCAGGCTAGCGAGAGCTCCTACGAGCAGTACTTC
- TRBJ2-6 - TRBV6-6 CASSFVLSGANVLTF TGTGCCAGCAGCTTCGTCCTCTCTGGGGCCAACGTCCTGACTTTC
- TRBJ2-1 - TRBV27 CASSFGNSYNEQFF TGTGCCAGCAGTTTCGGGAACAGCTACAATGAGCAGTTCTTC
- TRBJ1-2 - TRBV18 CASSPTTSGVEGYTF TGTGCCAGCTCACCCACCACGTCGGGGGTAGAGGGCTACACCTTC
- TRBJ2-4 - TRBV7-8 CASSLDPWDIQYF TGTGCCAGCAGCTTAGACCCGTGGGACATTCAGTACTTC
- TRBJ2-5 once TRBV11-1 CASSERGLAQETQYF TGTGCCAGCAGCGAGAGGGGACTGGCACAAGAGACCCAGTACTTC